This TCR beta chain was documented in a study of T cell repertoires in cytomegalovirus infection. Study at large: CMV infection and matching HLA type were both indicated by public TCR beta signatures.

Overall study findings and caveats: In two of eight donors, the top clonotype was HLA-C-restricted CMV-specific. Carriage of CMV together with the relevant HLA was identifiable through cumulative public TCR beta family frequency.

TCRdb re-called the reads with MiXCR, one entry per CDR3 protein. The sample has about 740,000 distinct CDR3 sequences, 35% to 45% seen once. CDR3 size: 15 residues. The V gene lost 0 bases and the J gene lost 1 base, with 10 bases spanning the gap. CDR1 is SGHRS, CDR2 YFSETQ, per germline. About this clonotype: As yet, its antigen is unknown.

Sequenced input: PBMCs. The receptor was isolated from a human donor in good health (CMV status not recorded). Some clones in this sample may be carry-over from other donors' samples. The chain recombines TRBV5-1 with TRBJ1-1, with no clear D. The CDR3 is CASSLAAVSNTEAFF. CDR3 bases: TGCGCCAGCAGCTTGGCTGCCGTCTCGAACACTGAAGCTTTCTTT.